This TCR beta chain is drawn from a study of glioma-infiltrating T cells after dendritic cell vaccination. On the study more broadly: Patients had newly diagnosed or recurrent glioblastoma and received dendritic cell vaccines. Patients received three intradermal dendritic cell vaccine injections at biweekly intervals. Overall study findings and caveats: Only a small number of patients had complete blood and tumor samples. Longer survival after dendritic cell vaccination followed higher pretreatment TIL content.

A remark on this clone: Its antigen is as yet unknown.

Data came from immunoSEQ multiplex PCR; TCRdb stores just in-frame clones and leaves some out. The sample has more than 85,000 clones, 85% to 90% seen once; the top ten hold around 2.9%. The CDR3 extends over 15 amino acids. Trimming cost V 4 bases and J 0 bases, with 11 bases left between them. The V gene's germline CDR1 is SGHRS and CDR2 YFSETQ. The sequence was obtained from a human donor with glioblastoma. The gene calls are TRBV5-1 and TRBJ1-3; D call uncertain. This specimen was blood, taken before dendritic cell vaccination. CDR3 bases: TGCGCCAGCAGCAGGACTGTAGACTCTGGAAACACCATATATTTT. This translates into CASSRTVDSGNTIYF.